Below are 18 T cell receptor beta chains sequenced from a single sample in a study of CD4 and CD8 cells across lung adenocarcinoma regions. One entry per CDR3 protein results from TCRdb running MiXCR on the PCR reads. The table shows some 7,900 distinct CDR3 sequences, with approximately 45% occurring only once. The sequenced sample was CD4+ T cells from the margin of a lung tumor. Receptors were obtained from a male donor with lung adenocarcinoma. The CD4 and CD8 labels of this study may be unreliable.

This chain links TRBV12-3 or TRBV12-4 with TRBJ2-3, with D unclear. V dropped 3 bases and J dropped 0 bases, with 10 bases sitting between them. The CDR3 contains 15 residues. The DNA of the CDR3 is TGTGCCAGCAGTTTTTCCCCGGCTAGCACAGATACGCAGTATTTT. It specifies CASSFSPASTDTQYF.

V gene TRBV10-3 combines with J gene TRBJ2-1; D may correspond to TRBD1 or TRBD2 (5 bases each). The closer fit of TRBJ2-7 to the DNA end suggests the J call may be wrong. This CDR3 comprises 14 residues. Germline lookup yields CDR1 ENHRY and CDR2 SYGVKD. DNA for the CDR3: TGTGCCATCAGTGACCAGGGTGGGGGCTACGAGCAGTACTTC. It encodes CAISDQGGGYEQYF.

This clonotype qualifies as large. The chain recombines TRBV6-1 with TRBJ2-1; no firm D call. CDR1 MNHNS and CDR2 SASEGT come from the germline V gene. Trimming removed 4 bases from V and 8 bases from J, with 15 bases in between. The CDR3 totals 14 residues. CDR3 region: CASSVVMGLDEQFF. In nucleotides, the CDR3 is TGTGCCAGCAGTGTGGTTATGGGGTTAGATGAGCAGTTCTTC.

The chain is built from TRBV12-3 or TRBV12-4 and TRBJ2-1; the match to TRBD1 covers 8 bases. Unmatched junction bases numbered 8, after V lost 7 bases and J lost 6 bases. This CDR3 contains 14 residues. The CDR3 sequence is CASISDRAPNEQFF. DNA of the CDR3: TGTGCCAGCATTTCGGACAGGGCTCCCAATGAGCAGTTCTTC.

This clonotype has at least ten counts. This sequence joins TRBV6-1 and TRBJ2-3; D is unclear. V shed 2 bases and J shed 4 bases, with 10 bases lying between them. CDR1 and CDR2 (germline): MNHNS, SASEGT. This CDR3 region has 14 residues. CDR3 amino acids: CASSESPTSDTQYF. In nucleotides, the CDR3 is TGTGCCAGCAGTGAAAGCCCCACTTCAGATACGCAGTATTTT.

On this clonotype itself: A read error may explain this, as a much larger clone is one base away. This sequence joins TRBV27 and TRBJ1-1; no clear D. This CDR3 contains 11 residues. Germline V gene sequence: CDR1 MNHEY, CDR2 SMNVEV (reference sequence). The CDR3 spells CASSSGTEVFF. For the CDR3, the DNA is TGTGCCAGCAGTTCAGGAACTGAAGTTTTCTTT.

The chain has TRBV6-1 and TRBJ2-3, with 7 nucleotides matching TRBD2. Trimming removed 5 bases from V and 11 bases from J; junction bases left unmatched: 22. CDR1 MNHNS and CDR2 SASEGT come from the germline V gene. The CDR3 is 17 residues long. CDR3 coding DNA: TGTGCCAGCAGTAAGGGACTGGGGGGGTGTGGCAAAAATATGCAGTATTTT. Translated: CASSKGLGGCGKNMQYF.

The chain carries TRBV12-3 or TRBV12-4 and TRBJ2-1; 9 positions match TRBD2. This CDR3 has 14 residues. Unmatched junction bases numbered 10, after V lost 11 bases and J lost 5 bases. CDR3 protein: CASDAGGWHNEQFF. The CDR3 DNA reads as TGTGCCTCGGATGCGGGGGGGTGGCACAATGAGCAGTTCTTC.

The chain is built from TRBV6-2 or TRBV6-3 and TRBJ2-5; TRBD1 matches 7 bases. In germline, CDR1 is MNHEY, CDR2 SVGEGT. CDR3 length equals 16 residues. After removal of 10 bases from V and 11 bases from J, the junction contained 25 bases not matched to a gene. CDR3 region: CAIPFRGGAIYNEQYF. Written as DNA, the CDR3 is TGTGCCATCCCCTTCAGAGGGGGCGCAATCTACAATGAGCAGTACTTC.

In its sample, this clonotype is medium-sized (0.01 to 0.1%). The chain couples TRBV7-2 to TRBJ2-1; a weak D match, TRBD2 (5 bases). The CDR3 has 18 amino acids. Germline values: CDR1 SGHTA, CDR2 FQGNSA. The V end was cut by 1 base, the J end by 0 bases, with 16 bases between. The CDR3 here is CASSLVFGWESSYNEQFF. The DNA for the CDR3 is TGTGCCAGCAGCTTAGTTTTTGGGTGGGAGAGCTCCTACAATGAGCAGTTCTTC. Based on the CDR3 plus reference TRBV7-2 and TRBJ2-1, the full variable domain is GAGVSQSPSNKVTEKGKDVELRCDPISGHTALYWYRQSLGQGLEFLIYFQGNSAPDKSGLPSDRFSAERTGGSVSTLTIQRTQQEDSAVYLCASSLVFGWESSYNEQFFGPGTRLTVL.

CDR3 nucleotide sequence: TGTGCCAGCAGTAAGGGACTAGCGGGGTCTGCCAAAAACATTCAGTATTTT. Translating it yields CASSKGLAGSAKNIQYF. The chain employs TRBV6-1 and TRBJ2-3, with TRBD2 identical over 13 bases. The CDR3 contains 17 residues. J lost 12 bases, V lost 5 bases, and 17 bases had no gene match. Looked up from germline, CDR1 is MNHNS and CDR2 is SASEGT.

This clonotype is classed as large. This chain uses TRBV10-2 with TRBJ2-1; weak D call: TRBD2 (6 bases). The V end was cut by 3 bases, the J end by 2 bases, with 11 bases between. CDR1 and CDR2 from the germline V gene are WSHSY and SAAADI. The CDR3 is 15 amino acids. The CDR3 region is CASSEGRDAYNEQFF. For the CDR3, the DNA is TGCGCCAGCAGTGAAGGGCGGGATGCCTACAATGAGCAGTTCTTC.

In its sample, this clonotype is medium-sized. The genes are TRBV27 and TRBJ2-5, with no clear D. V was shortened by 5 bases and J by 5 bases, with 15 bases between the two germline ends. The germline CDR1 and CDR2 sequences are MNHEY and SMNVEV (reference sequence). The CDR3 length is 14 residues. This chain's CDR3 is CASSPFSGSETQYF. The CDR3 region has the DNA TGTGCCAGCAGTCCCTTCTCCGGTTCGGAGACCCAGTACTTC.

This clonotype was observed once. The rearrangement uses TRBV6-1 and TRBJ1-2; D is unresolved. Trimming removed 2 bases at V and 8 bases at J, with 9 bases between. Germline V gene sequence: CDR1 MNHNS, CDR2 SASEGT. There are 12 residues in the CDR3. DNA for the CDR3: TGTGCCAGCAGTGAACCCCCCGTCGGCTACACCTTC. Translated: CASSEPPVGYTF.

CDR3 sequence reads: CASRLGAYGGCGQFF. The CDR3, as DNA: TGTGCAAGTCGCTTAGGGGCGTACGGCGGTTGTGGGCAGTTCTTC. The rearrangement uses TRBV12-2 and TRBJ2-1; the table calls TRBD1, which could not be checked here. TRBV12-2 is reported as a pseudogene. The CDR3 runs 15 residues.

This clonotype showed up just once. Because the CDR3 is missing its conserved closing phenylalanine or tryptophan, this is likely a read error. The DNA is left out, because the CDR3 cannot be placed on it with certainty; the CDR3 is given as TCRdb lists it. This chain links TRBV6-5 with TRBJ2-1; no check of the table's D call, TRBD2, against the DNA was made. In germline, CDR1 is MNHEY, CDR2 SVGAGI. The length of the CDR3 is 20 amino acids, counting both ends. CDR3 loop: CASSYSGTRGTRAPTMSSSS.

This clonotype was detected only a few times. The chain is built from TRBV6-2 or TRBV6-3 and TRBJ1-2, with D tentatively TRBD1 (5 bases). Germline V gene sequence: CDR1 MNHEY, CDR2 SVGEGT. This CDR3 is 17 amino acids long. The V end lost 0 bases, the J end lost 2 bases, and 16 bases lay between the germline ends. The CDR3 nucleotides are TGTGCCAGCAGTTACTCGTCGTCTAAGGGGATCAACTATGGCTACACCTTC. It yields the protein CASSYSSSKGINYGYTF.

V gene TRBV12-3 or TRBV12-4 combines with J gene TRBJ2-3; D perhaps matches TRBD2 (7 bases). This CDR3 is 15 amino acids long. The V and J ends lost 9 bases and 6 bases respectively, with 22 bases between them. Here the CDR3 reads CARGEGGGEGDTQYF. The CDR3 DNA follows: TGTGCCAGGGGGGAGGGGGGAGGGGAGGGGGATACGCAGTATTTT.